The rows below give T cell receptor beta chains drawn from one sample of a study of cytomegalovirus exposure and HLA in healthy donors. This table comes from immunoSEQ multiplex PCR, and its TCRdb copy is limited to in-frame clones, with some not included. The sample consists of about 82,000 clones, 70% to 80% of them appearing once. Sequenced material: PBMCs. These receptors were obtained from a man aged 35-49 years in good health and CMV-seropositive. The CDR3 runs from the conserved cysteine through the conserved F or W. The order of the fields is V gene, D gene, J gene, clone size, CDR3 protein, CDR3 DNA. D genes are given only for firm matches. Where a row states a size, it is once, few, many or the class of an expanded clone; other rows omit it.

v_call: TRBV20-1; d_call: NA; j_call: TRBJ1-1; clone_size: NA; cdr3_aa: CSASGSTEAFF; cdr3_nt: TGCAGTGCTTCTGGGAGCACTGAAGCTTTCTTT
v_call: TRBV5-1; d_call: TRBD1; j_call: TRBJ1-5; clone_size: few; cdr3_aa: CASSLGDRDQPQHF; cdr3_nt: TGCGCCAGCAGCTTGGGGGACAGAGATCAGCCCCAGCATTTT
v_call: TRBV29-1; d_call: TRBD1; j_call: TRBJ2-2; clone_size: few; cdr3_aa: CSGGQGAFGELFF; cdr3_nt: TGCAGCGGGGGACAGGGGGCGTTCGGGGAGCTGTTTTTT
v_call: TRBV4-3; d_call: NA; j_call: TRBJ1-4; clone_size: NA; cdr3_aa: CASSQTLGQVPEKLFF; cdr3_nt: TGCGCCAGCAGCCAAACTTTGGGGCAGGTTCCTGAAAAACTGTTTTTT
v_call: TRBV10-1; d_call: NA; j_call: TRBJ2-7; clone_size: once; cdr3_aa: CASSREPGVEQYF; cdr3_nt: TGCGCCAGCAGTCGAGAACCGGGGGTCGAGCAGTACTTC
v_call: TRBV4-3; d_call: NA; j_call: TRBJ2-2; clone_size: NA; cdr3_aa: CASSQDVGGAEELFF; cdr3_nt: TGCGCCAGCAGCCAAGATGTTGGGGGGGCGGAAGAGCTGTTTTTT
v_call: TRBV14; d_call: NA; j_call: TRBJ2-6; clone_size: NA; cdr3_aa: CASSPFAGANVLTF; cdr3_nt: TGTGCCAGCAGCCCCTTTGCTGGGGCCAACGTCCTGACTTTC
v_call: TRBV6-5; d_call: NA; j_call: TRBJ2-3; clone_size: NA; cdr3_aa: CASSSSGTDTQYF; cdr3_nt: TGTGCCAGCAGCTCGAGCGGCACAGATACGCAGTATTTT
v_call: TRBV9; d_call: TRBD2; j_call: TRBJ2-1; clone_size: once; cdr3_aa: CASSVEGGSFNEQFF; cdr3_nt: TGTGCCAGCAGCGTAGAGGGCGGGAGCTTTAATGAGCAGTTCTTC
v_call: TRBV2; d_call: NA; j_call: TRBJ1-2; clone_size: once; cdr3_aa: CASSEGSSSYGYTF; cdr3_nt: TGTGCCAGCAGTGAGGGCAGCTCCTCCTATGGCTACACCTTC
v_call: TRBV6-5; d_call: NA; j_call: TRBJ1-1; clone_size: NA; cdr3_aa: CASRESYSNTEAFF; cdr3_nt: TGTGCCAGCAGAGAGAGCTACTCGAACACTGAAGCTTTCTTT
v_call: TRBV19; d_call: NA; j_call: TRBJ1-1; clone_size: NA; cdr3_aa: CASSKPNTEAFF; cdr3_nt: TGTGCCAGTAGTAAGCCGAACACTGAAGCTTTCTTT
v_call: TRBV9; d_call: TRBD1; j_call: TRBJ1-2; clone_size: few; cdr3_aa: CASSTGQGHYGYTF; cdr3_nt: TGTGCCAGCAGCACCGGACAGGGGCACTATGGCTACACCTTC
v_call: TRBV27; d_call: NA; j_call: TRBJ1-5; clone_size: NA; cdr3_aa: CASIYRELTYSNQPQHF; cdr3_nt: TGTGCCAGCATCTACAGGGAACTTACTTATAGCAATCAGCCCCAGCATTTT
v_call: TRBV7-8; d_call: TRBD1; j_call: TRBJ1-1; clone_size: NA; cdr3_aa: CASSPYWGDRVWTEAFF; cdr3_nt: TGTGCCAGCAGCCCCTACTGGGGGGACAGGGTTTGGACTGAAGCTTTCTTT
v_call: TRBV2; d_call: NA; j_call: TRBJ2-3; clone_size: NA; cdr3_aa: CASSYVAGTDTQYF; cdr3_nt: TGTGCCAGCAGTTACGTCGCGGGTACAGATACGCAGTATTTT
v_call: TRBV2; d_call: TRBD1; j_call: TRBJ1-3; clone_size: few; cdr3_aa: CASSLNRDSSGNTIYF; cdr3_nt: TGTGCCAGCAGTCTAAACCGGGACAGCTCTGGAAACACCATATATTTT
v_call: TRBV6-1; d_call: TRBD2; j_call: TRBJ2-2; clone_size: once; cdr3_aa: CASTLGAGGPGELFF; cdr3_nt: TGTGCCAGCACCCTGGGCGCGGGAGGGCCCGGGGAGCTGTTTTTT
v_call: TRBV9; d_call: TRBD2; j_call: TRBJ2-3; clone_size: NA; cdr3_aa: CASSDRPNQLAGTDTQYF; cdr3_nt: TGTGCCAGCAGCGACCGCCCCAATCAACTAGCGGGGACAGATACGCAGTATTTT
v_call: TRBV27; d_call: TRBD2; j_call: TRBJ2-7; clone_size: NA; cdr3_aa: CASSFGVAGGRYEQYF; cdr3_nt: TGTGCCAGCAGTTTCGGGGTAGCGGGAGGGAGATACGAGCAGTACTTC
v_call: TRBV7-9; d_call: NA; j_call: TRBJ1-1; clone_size: NA; cdr3_aa: CASSLVGQGMNTEAFF; cdr3_nt: TGTGCCAGCAGCTTAGTAGGGCAGGGGATGAACACTGAAGCTTTCTTT
v_call: TRBV28; d_call: NA; j_call: TRBJ1-5; clone_size: NA; cdr3_aa: CASLGTPINQPQHF; cdr3_nt: TGTGCCAGCCTGGGGACACCCATCAATCAGCCCCAGCATTTT
v_call: TRBV15; d_call: NA; j_call: TRBJ1-1; clone_size: NA; cdr3_aa: CATSPDPSGYTEAFF; cdr3_nt: TGTGCCACCAGCCCTGACCCATCGGGTTACACTGAAGCTTTCTTT
v_call: TRBV19; d_call: NA; j_call: TRBJ1-6; clone_size: once; cdr3_aa: CASSIDRGNSPLHF; cdr3_nt: TGTGCCAGTAGTATAGACAGGGGCAATTCACCCCTCCACTTT
v_call: TRBV5-1; d_call: TRBD1; j_call: TRBJ1-3; clone_size: NA; cdr3_aa: CASSSQGPDSGNTIYF; cdr3_nt: TGCGCCAGCAGCTCACAGGGGCCTGACTCTGGAAACACCATATATTTT
v_call: TRBV19; d_call: TRBD2; j_call: TRBJ2-2; clone_size: NA; cdr3_aa: CASSGTSGRKIDTGELFF; cdr3_nt: TGTGCCAGTAGTGGGACTAGCGGGAGAAAGATAGACACCGGGGAGCTGTTTTTT
v_call: TRBV4-3; d_call: NA; j_call: TRBJ1-2; clone_size: NA; cdr3_aa: CASSQVGEGNYGYTF; cdr3_nt: TGCGCCAGCAGCCAAGTAGGGGAAGGTAACTATGGCTACACCTTC
v_call: TRBV7-2; d_call: NA; j_call: TRBJ2-7; clone_size: NA; cdr3_aa: CASSLTSGEQYF; cdr3_nt: TGTGCCAGCAGCTTAACGTCGGGCGAGCAGTACTTC
v_call: TRBV4-3; d_call: TRBD1; j_call: TRBJ2-3; clone_size: NA; cdr3_aa: CASSQVTGGADTQYF; cdr3_nt: TGCGCCAGCAGCCAAGTCACAGGGGGCGCGGATACGCAGTATTTT
v_call: TRBV6-6; d_call: TRBD1; j_call: TRBJ2-5; clone_size: NA; cdr3_aa: CASSYALTGGETQYF; cdr3_nt: TGTGCCAGCAGTTACGCTCTCACAGGGGGAGAGACCCAGTACTTC
v_call: TRBV7-9; d_call: TRBD1; j_call: TRBJ1-2; clone_size: NA; cdr3_aa: CASSLPGQGLELDGYTF; cdr3_nt: TGTGCCAGCAGCTTACCGGGACAGGGGCTGGAGTTGGATGGCTACACCTTC
v_call: TRBV18; d_call: TRBD1; j_call: TRBJ1-2; clone_size: NA; cdr3_aa: CASSPDRDEYGYTF; cdr3_nt: TGTGCCAGCTCTCCCGACAGGGACGAATATGGCTACACCTTC
v_call: TRBV19; d_call: TRBD1; j_call: TRBJ1-1; clone_size: NA; cdr3_aa: CASKGQGANTEAFF; cdr3_nt: TGTGCCAGTAAGGGACAGGGGGCGAACACTGAAGCTTTCTTT
v_call: TRBV4-1; d_call: TRBD1; j_call: TRBJ2-7; clone_size: NA; cdr3_aa: CASSLEFIGTGATYEQYF; cdr3_nt: TGCGCCAGCAGCCTAGAATTCATCGGGACAGGGGCGACCTACGAGCAGTACTTC
v_call: TRBV9; d_call: NA; j_call: TRBJ2-1; clone_size: NA; cdr3_aa: CASSALGYEQFF; cdr3_nt: TGTGCCAGCAGCGCACTGGGCTATGAGCAGTTCTTC
v_call: TRBV11-2; d_call: NA; j_call: TRBJ2-1; clone_size: NA; cdr3_aa: CASSLDRSGYNEQFF; cdr3_nt: TGTGCCAGCAGCTTAGATCGGAGCGGATACAATGAGCAGTTCTTC
v_call: TRBV30; d_call: NA; j_call: TRBJ1-3; clone_size: NA; cdr3_aa: CAWDRGQEKNTIYF; cdr3_nt: TGTGCCTGGGATAGAGGGCAGGAGAAAAACACCATATATTTT
v_call: TRBV2; d_call: TRBD2; j_call: TRBJ2-3; clone_size: NA; cdr3_aa: CASTGGPGRGSTDTQYF; cdr3_nt: TGTGCCAGCACGGGAGGACCGGGACGGGGTAGCACAGATACGCAGTATTTT